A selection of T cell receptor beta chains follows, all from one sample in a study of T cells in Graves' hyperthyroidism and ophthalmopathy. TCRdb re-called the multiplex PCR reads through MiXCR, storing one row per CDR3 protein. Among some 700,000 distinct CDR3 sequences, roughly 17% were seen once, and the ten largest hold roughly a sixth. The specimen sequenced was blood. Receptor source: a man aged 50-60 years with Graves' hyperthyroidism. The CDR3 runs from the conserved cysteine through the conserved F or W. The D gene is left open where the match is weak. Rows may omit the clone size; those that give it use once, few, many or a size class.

CDR3: CASSSGTPNDKLFF; DNA: TGTGCCAGCAGCTCCGGGACGCCGAATGACAAACTGTTTTTT; D: -; size: -; length: 14; V: TRBV7-9; J: TRBJ1-4
CDR3: CASMRRRATQETQYF; DNA: TGTGCCAGCATGCGACGGCGGGCCACCCAAGAGACCCAGTACTTC; D: -; size: many; length: 15; V: TRBV7-2; J: TRBJ2-5
CDR3: CSAQGGRPNNEQFF; DNA: TGCAGTGCTCAGGGGGGGAGGCCCAACAATGAGCAGTTCTTC; D: -; size: few; length: 14; V: TRBV20-1; J: TRBJ2-1
CDR3: CASRKTSGSSVYNEQFF; DNA: TGTGCCAGCAGAAAAACTAGCGGGAGTAGTGTTTACAATGAGCAGTTCTTC; D: TRBD2; size: -; length: 17; V: TRBV6-2/TRBV6-3; J: TRBJ2-1
CDR3: CASSYSSRGEFRAADTQYF; DNA: TGTGCCAGCAGTTACTCGAGCAGGGGCGAATTTAGGGCTGCAGATACGCAGTATTTT; D: -; size: few; length: 19; V: TRBV6-2/TRBV6-3; J: TRBJ2-3
CDR3: CASSVGGENEQYF; DNA: TGTGCCAGCAGCGTAGGAGGAGAAAACGAGCAGTACTTC; D: -; size: -; length: 13; V: TRBV9; J: TRBJ2-7
CDR3: CSARRQGFDEQYF; DNA: TGCAGTGCCCGACGACAGGGGTTCGACGAGCAGTACTTC; D: TRBD1; size: many; length: 13; V: TRBV20-1; J: TRBJ2-7
CDR3: CASSQIDRAHGYTF; DNA: TGTGCCAGCTCACAGATTGACAGGGCTCATGGCTACACCTTC; D: TRBD1; size: once; length: 14; V: TRBV18; J: TRBJ1-2
CDR3: CASSLARVNEQFF; DNA: TGCGCCAGCAGCTTGGCCAGAGTCAATGAGCAGTTCTTC; D: -; size: -; length: 13; V: TRBV5-1; J: TRBJ2-1
CDR3: CASSQEWGGYTF; DNA: TGTGCCAGCAGCCAAGAATGGGGAGGCTACACCTTC; D: -; size: -; length: 12; V: TRBV3-1; J: TRBJ1-2
CDR3: CASSSSGTSSYEQYF; DNA: TGTGCCAGCTCATCGTCCGGGACTAGCTCCTACGAGCAGTACTTC; D: TRBD2; size: many; length: 15; V: TRBV18; J: TRBJ2-7
CDR3: CATSDFTGGALDTQYF; DNA: TGTGCCACCAGTGACTTCACAGGGGGCGCATTGGATACGCAGTATTTT; D: TRBD1; size: few; length: 16; V: TRBV24-1; J: TRBJ2-3
CDR3: CSAPDPRPYNEQFF; DNA: TGCAGTGCACCGGACCCCCGGCCTTACAATGAGCAGTTCTTC; D: -; size: -; length: 14; V: TRBV20-1; J: TRBJ2-1
CDR3: CASGLGAYEQYF; DNA: TGTGCCAGTGGCCTTGGGGCCTACGAGCAGTACTTC; D: -; size: many; length: 12; V: TRBV2; J: TRBJ2-7
CDR3: CASSGTGGRLNTEAFF; DNA: TGTGCCAGCAGTGGAACAGGGGGCAGGTTGAACACTGAAGCTTTCTTT; D: TRBD1; size: -; length: 16; V: TRBV12-3/TRBV12-4; J: TRBJ1-1
CDR3: CASSQQGAKYNEQFF; DNA: TGCGCCAGCAGCCAACAGGGGGCAAAGTACAATGAGCAGTTCTTC; D: TRBD1; size: few; length: 15; V: TRBV5-1; J: TRBJ2-1
CDR3: CASAPRGRAETQYF; DNA: TGTGCCAGCGCACCGCGGGGCCGGGCAGAGACCCAGTACTTC; D: -; size: many; length: 14; V: TRBV7-9; J: TRBJ2-5